A selection of T cell receptor beta chains follows, all from one sample in a study of blood T cell repertoires in COVID-19. Using immunoSEQ multiplex PCR, the repertoire was profiled, and TCRdb retains in-frame clones only, with some absent. The repertoire has around 44,000 clones, 81% of them found once; the top ten carry approximately 42%. Source material: peripheral blood. The origin of the receptors is a man aged 35 to 55 with active or convalescent COVID-19. Both conserved end residues are part of each CDR3. D genes are given only for firm matches. Size values are once, few and many counts, or a class for expanded clones, and some rows have none.

>NA|TRBV5-1|TRBJ2-7|NA
TGCGCCAGCAAGCCAGACGCGGCTATTACGAGGCAGTACTTC
CASKPDAAITRQYF
>NA|TRBV19|TRBJ1-1|few
TGTGCCAGTAGTAAATCCTCGAACACTGAAGCTTTCTTT
CASSKSSNTEAFF
>NA|TRBV16|TRBJ1-4|NA
TGTGCCAGCAGCCAATCTCGGGAAAAACTGTTTTTT
CASSQSREKLFF
>TRBD1|TRBV7-2|TRBJ1-3|NA
TGTGCCAGCAGCTTAGACTTGGGGACAGGACTTTTGGGAGGAAACACCATATATTTT
CASSLDLGTGLLGGNTIYF
>TRBD2|TRBV4-1|TRBJ2-7|NA
TGCGCCAGCAGCCAATCGGCTAGCGGACCCTACGAGCAGTACTTC
CASSQSASGPYEQYF
>TRBD2|TRBV19|TRBJ2-7|NA
TGTGCCAGTAGTCAGGGACTAGTAGGCGAGCAGTACTTC
CASSQGLVGEQYF
>TRBD1|TRBV18|TRBJ2-3|NA
TGTGCCAGCTCACCAGGGACAGGAGGAGATACGCAGTATTTT
CASSPGTGGDTQYF
>TRBD1|TRBV7-9|TRBJ2-2|NA
TGTGCCAGCAGCTTTCGGACAGGGGATGTCGGGGAGCTGTTTTTT
CASSFRTGDVGELFF
>NA|TRBV6-1|TRBJ2-1|once
TGTGCCAGCAGTGAAAACAGGGCCTCAGGTGGTGAGCAGTTCTTC
CASSENRASGGEQFF
>TRBD2|TRBV4-1|TRBJ2-5|NA
TGCGCCAGCAGTGAGGTGGGAGGGCGAGAGACCCAGTACTTC
CASSEVGGRETQYF
>NA|TRBV18|TRBJ2-7|once
TGTGCCAGCTCACCGATAGGGAGCCCGATTTACGAGCAGTACTTC
CASSPIGSPIYEQYF
>TRBD2|TRBV5-1|TRBJ2-7|NA
TGCGCCAGCAGCGGGGCGGGGGGACCATTCTACGAGCAGTACTTC
CASSGAGGPFYEQYF
>NA|TRBV24-1|TRBJ1-2|once
TGTGCCACCCAGGACACTTATGGCTACACCTTC
CATQDTYGYTF
>NA|TRBV2|TRBJ2-3|once
TGTGCCAGCAGTGAGGAGAGACAGGATACGCAGTATTTT
CASSEERQDTQYF
>NA|TRBV5-4|TRBJ2-3|NA
TGTGCCAGCAGCCGCAGGGCCCCTACGACCGATACGCAGTATTTT
CASSRRAPTTDTQYF
>NA|TRBV27|TRBJ1-5|NA
TGTGCCAGCAGTTCTGGGGGAGGGAGCAATCAGCCCCAGCATTTT
CASSSGGGSNQPQHF
>NA|TRBV28|TRBJ2-2|NA
TGTGCCAGCAGTTTAGGAGGGAACACCGGGGAGCTGTTTTTT
CASSLGGNTGELFF